The rows below give T cell receptor beta chains drawn from one sample of a study of T cell responses to AZD1222 COVID-19 vaccine. The table came from immunoSEQ multiplex PCR; TCRdb's copy has only in-frame clones and leaves some out. The repertoire holds about 97,000 clones, with about 88% as singletons. The sequencing used peripheral blood, collected on day 0 of AZD1222 vaccination. The receptors here all came from an adult in good health. Each CDR3 is given with its conserved first and last residue.

v_gene: TRBV6-2/TRBV6-3; j_gene: TRBJ2-7; CDR3aa: CASSYSKVAEQYF
v_gene: TRBV19; j_gene: TRBJ1-1; CDR3aa: CASSIFLTPNTEAFF
v_gene: TRBV18; j_gene: TRBJ1-4; CDR3aa: CASSPDRAGEKLFF
v_gene: TRBV3-1/TRBV3-2; j_gene: TRBJ1-2; CDR3aa: CASSRWSSDYTF
v_gene: TRBV27; j_gene: TRBJ1-6; CDR3aa: CASSLDREVSPLHF
v_gene: TRBV11-2; j_gene: TRBJ1-2; CDR3aa: CASSTPRWGYGYTF
v_gene: TRBV6-5; j_gene: TRBJ1-3; CDR3aa: CASSRALSGNTIYF
v_gene: TRBV6-2/TRBV6-3; j_gene: TRBJ1-2; CDR3aa: CASSYGGPYGYTF
v_gene: TRBV7-9; j_gene: TRBJ2-5; CDR3aa: CASSLEGTSGVQETQYF
v_gene: TRBV13; j_gene: TRBJ2-3; CDR3aa: CASSFGITDTQYF
v_gene: TRBV13; j_gene: TRBJ2-7; CDR3aa: CASSVGTFPYEQYF
v_gene: TRBV2; j_gene: TRBJ2-2; CDR3aa: CASSQLGGDTGELFF
v_gene: TRBV15; j_gene: TRBJ2-3; CDR3aa: CATSRGTRRYSDTQYF
v_gene: TRBV7-2; j_gene: TRBJ2-3; CDR3aa: CASSLGQGSTDTQYF
v_gene: TRBV3-1/TRBV3-2; j_gene: TRBJ1-6; CDR3aa: CASSPHQGQGSSPLHF
v_gene: TRBV12-3/TRBV12-4; j_gene: TRBJ2-2; CDR3aa: CASSSAGGGELFF
v_gene: TRBV28; j_gene: TRBJ1-3; CDR3aa: CASSPLVGPSGNTIYF
v_gene: TRBV6-4; j_gene: TRBJ1-5; CDR3aa: CASSDSLRDSNQPQHF
v_gene: TRBV19; j_gene: TRBJ1-4; CDR3aa: CASSSHRQLNEKLFF
v_gene: TRBV15; j_gene: TRBJ2-2; CDR3aa: CATSKFTGNTGELFF
v_gene: TRBV11-2; j_gene: TRBJ1-1; CDR3aa: CASSYSWENTEAFF
v_gene: TRBV3-1/TRBV3-2; j_gene: TRBJ1-1; CDR3aa: CASSLGREKAFF
v_gene: TRBV5-1; j_gene: TRBJ2-5; CDR3aa: CASSLMGRGDQETQYF
v_gene: TRBV6-1; j_gene: TRBJ2-7; CDR3aa: CASSERLATTYEQYF
v_gene: TRBV28; j_gene: TRBJ1-2; CDR3aa: CASLTPSQGAKGYTF
v_gene: TRBV28; j_gene: TRBJ1-1; CDR3aa: CASNSQGGGTEAFF
v_gene: TRBV2; j_gene: TRBJ1-6; CDR3aa: CASSDKGSDSPLHF
v_gene: TRBV7-8; j_gene: TRBJ2-1; CDR3aa: CASSLNPGTSGHNEQFF
v_gene: TRBV5-1; j_gene: TRBJ2-7; CDR3aa: CASSITDRGGPYEQYF
v_gene: TRBV6-4; j_gene: TRBJ1-1; CDR3aa: CASSDWAGEAFF
v_gene: TRBV29-1; j_gene: TRBJ2-7; CDR3aa: CSAGQVIYEQYF
v_gene: TRBV12-5; j_gene: TRBJ1-2; CDR3aa: CASGAFGTGYGYTF
v_gene: TRBV4-1; j_gene: TRBJ1-6; CDR3aa: CASSQFRGPLGNSPLHF
v_gene: TRBV10-3; j_gene: TRBJ1-2; CDR3aa: CAISAAPLWDGYTF
v_gene: TRBV9; j_gene: TRBJ1-2; CDR3aa: CASSRQGEVDGYTF
v_gene: TRBV7-8; j_gene: TRBJ1-5; CDR3aa: CASSLDRGNQPQHF
v_gene: TRBV5-4; j_gene: TRBJ1-2; CDR3aa: CASSPRGQGASRGYGYTF
v_gene: TRBV29-1; j_gene: TRBJ1-5; CDR3aa: CSVGRDNQPQHF
v_gene: TRBV7-2; j_gene: TRBJ2-2; CDR3aa: CASSLGQGASGELFF
v_gene: TRBV27; j_gene: TRBJ2-5; CDR3aa: CASSLSAAGGTQYF
v_gene: TRBV10-3; j_gene: TRBJ2-7; CDR3aa: CAIRGHSYEQYF
v_gene: TRBV7-6; j_gene: TRBJ2-7; CDR3aa: CASSRGDGNSYEQYF
v_gene: TRBV30; j_gene: TRBJ1-4; CDR3aa: CAWSVLGRTNEKLFF
v_gene: TRBV6-5; j_gene: TRBJ2-7; CDR3aa: CASSYSNIRIEEQYF
v_gene: TRBV4-3; j_gene: TRBJ2-3; CDR3aa: CASSQGLAADTQYF
v_gene: TRBV10-3; j_gene: TRBJ1-5; CDR3aa: CAISSAGGSNQPQHF
v_gene: TRBV5-1; j_gene: TRBJ2-7; CDR3aa: CASSPLGNQYEQYF
v_gene: TRBV11-2; j_gene: TRBJ2-1; CDR3aa: CASSFSTEQFF
v_gene: TRBV7-2; j_gene: TRBJ2-7; CDR3aa: CASSPGQGTYEQYF
v_gene: TRBV12-2; j_gene: TRBJ1-6; CDR3aa: CASRLAAGDLNSPLHF
v_gene: TRBV11-2; j_gene: TRBJ1-6; CDR3aa: CASSLSGRPNSPLHF
v_gene: TRBV27; j_gene: TRBJ1-4; CDR3aa: CASSFERASKLFF
v_gene: TRBV7-8; j_gene: TRBJ1-1; CDR3aa: CASSLGGALVPTFF